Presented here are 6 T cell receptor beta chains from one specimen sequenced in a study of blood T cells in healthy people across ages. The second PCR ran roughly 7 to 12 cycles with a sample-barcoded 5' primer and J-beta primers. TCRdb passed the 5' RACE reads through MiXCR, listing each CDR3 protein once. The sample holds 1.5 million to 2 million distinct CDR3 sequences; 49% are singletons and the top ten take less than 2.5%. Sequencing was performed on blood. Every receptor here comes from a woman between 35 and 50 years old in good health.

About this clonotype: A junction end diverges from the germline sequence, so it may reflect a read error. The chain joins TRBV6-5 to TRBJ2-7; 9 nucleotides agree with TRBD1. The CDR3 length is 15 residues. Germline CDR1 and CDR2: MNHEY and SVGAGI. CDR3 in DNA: TGTGCCAACAGTTCTCCGGGACAGGGCGCCTACGAGCAGTACTTC. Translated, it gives CANSSPGQGAYEQYF.

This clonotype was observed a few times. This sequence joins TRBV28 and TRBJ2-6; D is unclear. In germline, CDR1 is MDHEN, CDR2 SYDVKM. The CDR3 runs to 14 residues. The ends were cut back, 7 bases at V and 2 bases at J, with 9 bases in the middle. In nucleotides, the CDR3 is TGTGCCAGCACTGAGAACCCTGGGGCCAACGTCCTGACTTTC. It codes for CASTENPGANVLTF.

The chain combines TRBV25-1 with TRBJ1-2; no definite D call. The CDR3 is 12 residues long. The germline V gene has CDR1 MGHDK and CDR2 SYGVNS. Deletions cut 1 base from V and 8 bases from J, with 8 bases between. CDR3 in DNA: TGTGCCAGCAGTGAATGGTCCAGGGGCTACACCTTC. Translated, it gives CASSEWSRGYTF.

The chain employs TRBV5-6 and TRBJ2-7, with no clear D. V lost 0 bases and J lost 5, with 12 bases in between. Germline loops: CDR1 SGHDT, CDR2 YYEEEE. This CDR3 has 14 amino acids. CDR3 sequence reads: CASSLAPQSHEQYF. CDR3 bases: TGTGCCAGCAGCTTGGCCCCACAAAGCCACGAGCAGTACTTC.

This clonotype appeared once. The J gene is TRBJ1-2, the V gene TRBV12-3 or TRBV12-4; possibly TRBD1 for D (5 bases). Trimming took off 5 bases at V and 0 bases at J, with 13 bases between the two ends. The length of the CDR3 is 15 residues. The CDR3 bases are TGTGCCAGCAGTAAACAGGAAAGGGCTAACTATGGCTACACCTTC. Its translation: CASSKQERANYGYTF.

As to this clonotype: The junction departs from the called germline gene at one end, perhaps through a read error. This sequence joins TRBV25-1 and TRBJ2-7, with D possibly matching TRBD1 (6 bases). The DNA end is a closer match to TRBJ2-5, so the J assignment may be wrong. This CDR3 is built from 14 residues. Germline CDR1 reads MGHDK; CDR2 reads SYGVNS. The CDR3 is CAGSDRQVQETQYF. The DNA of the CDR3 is TGTGCCGGCAGTGATCGACAGGTACAGGAGACCCAGTACTTC.